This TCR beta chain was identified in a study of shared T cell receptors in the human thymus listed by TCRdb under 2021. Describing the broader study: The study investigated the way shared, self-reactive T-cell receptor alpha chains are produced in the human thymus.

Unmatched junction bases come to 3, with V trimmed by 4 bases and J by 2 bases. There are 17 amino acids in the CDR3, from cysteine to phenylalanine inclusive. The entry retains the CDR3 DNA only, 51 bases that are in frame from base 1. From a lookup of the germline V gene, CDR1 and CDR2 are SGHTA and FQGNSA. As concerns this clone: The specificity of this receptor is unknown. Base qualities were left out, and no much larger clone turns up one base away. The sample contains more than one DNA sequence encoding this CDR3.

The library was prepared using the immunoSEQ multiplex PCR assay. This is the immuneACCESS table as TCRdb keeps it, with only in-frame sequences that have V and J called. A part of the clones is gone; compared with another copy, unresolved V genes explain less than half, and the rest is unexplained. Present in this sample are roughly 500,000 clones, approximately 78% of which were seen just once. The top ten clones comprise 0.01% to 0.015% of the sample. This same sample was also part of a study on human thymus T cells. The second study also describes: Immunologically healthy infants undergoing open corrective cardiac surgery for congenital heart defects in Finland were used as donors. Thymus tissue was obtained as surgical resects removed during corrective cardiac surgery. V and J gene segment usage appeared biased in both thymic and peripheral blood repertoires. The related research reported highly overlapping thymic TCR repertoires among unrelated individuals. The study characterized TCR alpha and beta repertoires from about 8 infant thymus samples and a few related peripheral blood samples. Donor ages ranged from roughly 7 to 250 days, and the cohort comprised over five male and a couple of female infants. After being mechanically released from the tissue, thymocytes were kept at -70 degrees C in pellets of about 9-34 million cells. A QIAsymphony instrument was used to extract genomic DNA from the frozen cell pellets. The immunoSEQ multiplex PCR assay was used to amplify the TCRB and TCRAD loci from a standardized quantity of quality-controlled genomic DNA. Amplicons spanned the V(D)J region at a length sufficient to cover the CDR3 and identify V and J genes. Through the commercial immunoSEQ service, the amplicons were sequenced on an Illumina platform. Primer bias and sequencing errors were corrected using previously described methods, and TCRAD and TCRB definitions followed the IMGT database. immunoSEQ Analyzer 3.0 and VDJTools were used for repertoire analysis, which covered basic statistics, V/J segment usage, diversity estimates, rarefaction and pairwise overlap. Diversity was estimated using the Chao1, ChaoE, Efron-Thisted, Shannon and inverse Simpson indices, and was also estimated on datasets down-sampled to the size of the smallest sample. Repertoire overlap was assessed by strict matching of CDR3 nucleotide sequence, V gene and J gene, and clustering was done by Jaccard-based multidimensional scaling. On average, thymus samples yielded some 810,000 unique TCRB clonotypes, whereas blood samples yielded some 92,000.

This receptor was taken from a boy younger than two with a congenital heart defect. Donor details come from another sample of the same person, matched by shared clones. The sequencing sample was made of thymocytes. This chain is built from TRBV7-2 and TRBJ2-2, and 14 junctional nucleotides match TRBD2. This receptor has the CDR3 CASSSGLAGVNTGELFF. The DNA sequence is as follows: TGTGCCAGCAGCTCGGGACTAGCGGGGGTTAACACCGGGGAGCTGTTTTTT.